This TCR beta chain was documented in a study of metastatic and nonmetastatic thyroid tumors (dated by TCRdb to between 2020 and 2021). Some background on the complete study: Repertoires from peripheral blood and from tumor or nodule tissue samples of malignant and benign thyroid patients were compared.

Library preparation used PCR. TCRdb shows the sequencer as Illumina HiSeq 4000. High-throughput sequencing was used to profile the TCR beta-chain CDR3 region of each patient. The original methods were these. A classifier to discriminate distant-metastatic papillary thyroid cancer patients was built from CDR3 differences across clinicopathological groups. To measure repertoire diversity the researchers used the Shannon index, while the Morisita-Horn index served to gauge how similar the tumor and blood repertoires were. Using fastp trimming at Q25 and MiXCR clonotype assembly, TCRdb reanalyzed the public sequencing data and kept in-frame beta chains. It is TCRdb's table, rather than the study itself, that gives the V and J calls and clone size. In this sample the table shows more than 10,000 clones, approximately 27% of which occur a single time. About 20% of the sample rests with the top ten. Remarks on this clone: Its antigen remains unidentified. The sample holds no much larger clone one base away, and base qualities are not on file.

No patient had received any treatment before thyroid surgery. Patient clinical samples collected from the early 2010s to the late 2010s were retrospectively analysed using T-cell receptor beta sequencing. What the authors observed across the whole study: TCR beta diversity was reported as significantly higher in malignant tumors than in benign nodules, in both blood and tumor samples.

The source is a female donor with papillary thyroid cancer or a benign thyroid nodule (not recorded which). Some clones in this sample may be carry-over from other donors' samples. The sample was tumor tissue.

This receptor carries the CDR3 CSAPVGGLELGYTF. The sequenced DNA: TGCAGTGCTCCTGTCGGGGGGTTGGAACTCGGCTACACCTTC. Rearrangement joined TRBV20-1 to TRBJ1-2; the best D guess is TRBD1, with 5 bases matching. The V end loses 5 bases and the J end loses 8 bases, and a stretch of 21 bases separates them. The CDR3, cysteine through phenylalanine, is 14 amino acids long. Only CDR3 DNA remains: 42 bases, in frame from the first base. CDR1 and CDR2 (DFQATT, SNEGSKA) derive from the germline V gene (reference sequence).